These 13 T cell receptor beta chains share one sample of origin, sequenced in a study of CD8 T cells in ankylosing spondylitis. One entry per CDR3 protein, called by TCRdb with MiXCR from the 5' RACE reads. In the table there are 250,000 to 300,000 distinct CDR3 sequences, under 20% of which are singletons. What was sequenced was blood, either unsorted or a sorted T cell fraction (not recorded which). The receptors originated from a male donor with ankylosing spondylitis or in good health (not recorded which).

The chain combines TRBV29-1 with TRBJ1-4, with a possible D match to TRBD1 (6 bases). V was trimmed by 6 bases and J by 1 base, leaving 15 bases between them. This CDR3 contains 15 residues. CDR1 and CDR2 from the germline V gene are SQVTM and ANQGSEA. CDR3 DNA: TGCAGCGTATCAGGGGATTTAGGAACTAATGAAAAACTGTTTTTT. Translated, it gives CSVSGDLGTNEKLFF.

This chain links TRBV6-1 with TRBJ2-7; 8 nucleotides align to TRBD1. V trimming: 2 bases; J trimming: 6 bases; junction bases outside the gene matches: 6. The CDR3 is 14 residues long. Germline V CDR1 and CDR2: MNHNS, SASEGT. This CDR3 reads CASSEPRGQVEQYF. The DNA of the CDR3 is TGTGCCAGCAGTGAACCCAGGGGGCAGGTCGAGCAGTACTTC.

The chain employs TRBV5-5 and TRBJ2-7; 10 bases are a match to TRBD2. V dropped 0 bases and J dropped 2; count of bases not matched to a gene: 11. Germline V gene lookup returns CDR1 SGHKS and CDR2 YYEKEE (reference sequence). The CDR3 runs 18 residues. The CDR3 loop is CASSLGSWLAGEPYEQYF. The CDR3 DNA reads TGTGCCAGCAGCTTGGGTTCGTGGCTAGCGGGGGAACCCTACGAGCAGTACTTC.

The gene calls are TRBV16 and TRBJ2-2; 7 nucleotides match TRBD2. Per germline, CDR1 KGHSY and CDR2 FQNENV. J lost 3 bases, V lost 1 base, and 8 bases had no gene match. The CDR3 spans 17 residues. CDR3 amino acids: CASSQYEGTTYTGELFF. The CDR3 DNA sequence: TGTGCCAGCAGCCAATACGAGGGGACTACCTACACCGGGGAGCTGTTTTTT.

This clonotype was recorded a few times. The chain combines TRBV4-2 with TRBJ2-1; D remains unclear. Germline lookup yields CDR1 LGHNA and CDR2 YNFKEQ. Trimming left V 3 bases short and J 0 bases short, with 6 bases between. The CDR3 length is 14 residues. The CDR3 reads CASSHSSSYNEQFF. CDR3 DNA sequence: TGTGCCAGCAGCCACAGCAGCTCCTACAATGAGCAGTTCTTC.

This clonotype has ten or more counts. V usage is TRBV11-2 and J usage is TRBJ2-3; 14 bases are shared with TRBD2. Germline V gene sequence: CDR1 SGHAT, CDR2 FQNNGV. This CDR3 has 17 amino acids. V shed 5 bases, J shed 2 bases, and the junction held 6 bases outside the gene matches. The CDR3 loop reads CASSPRLAGGATDTQYF. Here the CDR3 DNA reads TGTGCCAGCAGCCCCCGACTAGCGGGAGGGGCCACAGATACGCAGTATTTT.

CDR3 region: CASSDRGHDTQYF. CDR3 DNA: TGTGCCAGCAGTGATAGAGGTCACGATACGCAGTATTTT. This chain connects TRBV2 to TRBJ2-3; no firm D call. Trimming left V 3 bases short and J 6 bases short, with 10 bases between. Per germline, CDR1 SNHLY and CDR2 FYNNEI. The CDR3 spans 13 residues.

The rearrangement links TRBV12-3 or TRBV12-4 to TRBJ2-5; D not certain. This CDR3 is 13 amino acids long. Deletions cut 2 bases from V and 5 bases from J, with 9 bases between. In DNA, the CDR3 is TGTGCCAGCAGTTTACTTGTGGGGGAGACCCAGTACTTC. It encodes CASSLLVGETQYF.

This clonotype was recorded a few times. V is TRBV5-6 and J is TRBJ1-1, with 9 bases that match TRBD1. The V gene's germline CDR1 is SGHDT and CDR2 YYEEEE. V gave up 4 bases and J gave up 1 base; unmatched junction bases: 8. The CDR3 runs to 16 residues. The CDR3 bases are TGTGCCAGCAGCGCGAACCGGGACAGGGAGAACACTGAAGCTTTCTTT. Its translation is CASSANRDRENTEAFF.

This chain connects TRBV24-1 to TRBJ2-1, with a tentative D call TRBD1 (5 bases). Germline V lookup: CDR1 KGHDR, CDR2 SFDVKD. The germline V and J ends were trimmed by 0 bases and 8 bases, with 10 bases remaining between them. The CDR3 has 14 residues. The CDR3 DNA sequence: TGTGCCACCAGTGATTTGGGTAGGGGTGATGAGCAGTTCTTC. This codes for CATSDLGRGDEQFF.

This clonotype was picked up a small number of times. The chain joins TRBV10-3 to TRBJ2-3; tentatively, D is TRBD1 (5 bases). In germline, CDR1 is ENHRY, CDR2 SYGVKD. CDR3 size: 13 residues. V was trimmed by 3 bases and J by 1 base, leaving 5 bases between them. The CDR3 bases are TGTGCCATCAGTGACAGGGGCACAGATACGCAGTATTTT. This encodes CAISDRGTDTQYF.

This clonotype was recorded many times. V gene TRBV24-1 combines with J gene TRBJ2-5; D is ambiguous. The V end lost 8 bases, the J end lost 5 bases, and 14 bases lay between the germline ends. Looked up from germline, CDR1 is KGHDR and CDR2 is SFDVKD. CDR3 length: 13 residues. The CDR3: CATIFPGAETQYF. The CDR3 DNA reads TGTGCCACCATTTTTCCCGGCGCGGAGACCCAGTACTTC.

This clonotype has only a few counts. This rearrangement joins TRBV7-2 to TRBJ2-2; either TRBD1 or TRBD2 may supply D (5 bases each). This CDR3 contains 17 residues. Germline assignment: CDR1 SGHTA and CDR2 FQGNSA. V was pared by 2 bases and J by 1 base, with 14 bases between. For the CDR3, the DNA is TGTGCCAGCAGCTTATTCGGCAGGGAGATGAACACCGGGGAGCTGTTTTTT. Its protein product is CASSLFGREMNTGELFF.